The present TCR beta chain was sequenced within a study of CD8 T cells in Susac syndrome. The CDR3 consists of 14 residues. Germline loops: CDR1 SGDLS, CDR2 YYNGEE. V was trimmed by 0 bases and J by 1 base, leaving 5 bases between them. RNA in amounts of roughly 0.5 to 1 ug was reverse transcribed with random hexamers. The CDR3 of TCR beta was amplified by immunoSEQ multiplex PCR across 54 Vbeta and 13 Jbeta. TCRdb itself ran the immunoSEQ multiplex PCR reads through MiXCR, one entry per CDR3 protein. The profile covers 80,000 or so distinct CDR3 sequences, with roughly 94% appearing a single time and about 0.52% taken by the ten largest.

This receptor was identified in a human donor with Susac syndrome. The sample was CD8+ T cells from PBMCs. The chain combines TRBV9 with TRBJ1-5; D gene ambiguous. The CDR3 sequence is CASSVGRSNQPQHF. In DNA, the CDR3 is TGTGCCAGCAGCGTAGGAAGAAGCAATCAGCCCCAGCATTTT.